Listed below are T cell receptor beta chains from one sample, sequenced in a study of blood T cell repertoires in COVID-19. Here immunoSEQ multiplex PCR was the method, and the copy in TCRdb shows in-frame clones only, minus some. This sample carries approximately 80,000 clones, around three quarters of them seen once, and the ten largest clones take 5% to 6%. Material: peripheral blood. Source of these receptors: a man aged 45-60 years with active or convalescent COVID-19. Both conserved end residues are part of each CDR3. D genes are given only for firm matches. Clone size is given for some rows only: seen once, a few or many times, or a class if the clone is expanded.

d_call | j_call | v_call | clone_size | cdr3_nt | cdr3_aa
NA | TRBJ2-7 | TRBV12-2 | NA | TGTGCAAGTCGCTTAGGAAGGCGGGGGGATCTCGAGCAGTACTTC | CASRLGRRGDLEQYF
NA | TRBJ2-1 | TRBV3-1/TRBV3-2 | NA | TGTGCCAGCAGCCAAGTCCGATCCGCCGGGCAGTTCTTC | CASSQVRSAGQFF
TRBD1 | TRBJ2-2 | TRBV29-1 | NA | TGCAGCGTTGCGGGACAGGGATTTCCGAACACCGGGGAGCTGTTTTTT | CSVAGQGFPNTGELFF
NA | TRBJ1-3 | TRBV6-2/TRBV6-3 | NA | TGTGCCAGCAGTTGGTCAGGGGACTCTGGAAACACCATATATTTT | CASSWSGDSGNTIYF
NA | TRBJ2-3 | TRBV29-1 | NA | TGCAGCGTGACAGGACTAGACGCCAGGGATACGCAGTATTTT | CSVTGLDARDTQYF
NA | TRBJ1-1 | TRBV5-1 | NA | TGCGCCAGCAGCTCTCCGGGGGGCGCGTCTGAAGCTTTCTTT | CASSSPGGASEAFF
NA | TRBJ2-5 | TRBV9 | NA | TGTGCCAGCAGCGTGACGGGGAACCAAGAGACCCAGTACTTC | CASSVTGNQETQYF
NA | TRBJ2-1 | TRBV5-4 | NA | TGTGCCAGCAGATACGCGGGCAACTCCTACAATGAGCAGTTCTTC | CASRYAGNSYNEQFF
NA | TRBJ2-1 | TRBV6-2/TRBV6-3 | NA | TGTGCCAGCAGTTACTTTCCCGGATCGGGTGAGCAGTTCTTC | CASSYFPGSGEQFF
NA | TRBJ2-3 | TRBV12-3/TRBV12-4 | NA | TGTGCCAGCAGCCCTAGGCTCACAGATACGCAGTATTTT | CASSPRLTDTQYF
TRBD1 | TRBJ2-7 | TRBV6-5 | NA | TGTGCCAGCAGACGTGACAGGGGGCCCAACGAGCAGTACTTC | CASRRDRGPNEQYF
NA | TRBJ1-1 | TRBV7-3 | NA | TGTGCCAGCAAGGGGCAGGCTGAAGCTTTCTTT | CASKGQAEAFF
NA | TRBJ1-5 | TRBV19 | few | TGTGCCAGCGCCCAGGGTAGTCGTCAGCCCCAGCATTTT | CASAQGSRQPQHF
TRBD1 | TRBJ2-7 | TRBV6-6 | NA | TGTGCCAGCAGTCTCAGGGGGCTGGATGAGCAGTACTTC | CASSLRGLDEQYF
NA | TRBJ2-5 | TRBV12-3/TRBV12-4 | NA | TGTGCCAGCAGCTTGGGGCTCAAAGGGACCCAGTACTTC | CASSLGLKGTQYF
NA | TRBJ1-5 | TRBV20-1 | NA | TGCAGTGCTAGTTGGGGGCGAGGCAATCAGCCCCAGCATTTT | CSASWGRGNQPQHF
NA | TRBJ1-1 | TRBV7-9 | NA | TGTGCCAGCAGCCCAGGGTCCCTGGGTTATACTGAAGCTTTCTTT | CASSPGSLGYTEAFF
NA | TRBJ2-7 | TRBV30 | NA | TGTGCCTCTTCTGGGCGTCACGAGCAGTACTTC | CASSGRHEQYF
NA | TRBJ1-2 | TRBV6-6 | NA | TGTGCCAGCAGTTACGGGGGGGCTGACTATGGCTACACCTTC | CASSYGGADYGYTF
NA | TRBJ1-5 | TRBV11-2 | NA | TGTGCCAGCAGCTTAGATGGGCAGCTAAATCAGCCCCAGCATTTT | CASSLDGQLNQPQHF
NA | TRBJ1-2 | TRBV5-1 | once | TGCGCCAGCAGCCCGGACGGACTCAACTATGGCTACACCTTC | CASSPDGLNYGYTF
NA | TRBJ1-5 | TRBV19 | many | TGTGCCAGTAGTAGACGGGTAACAGGGTCGGGCAATCAGCCCCAGCATTTT | CASSRRVTGSGNQPQHF
NA | TRBJ2-6 | TRBV4-1 | NA | TGCGCCAGCAGCCAGAGGGAAGGATCTCTGGGGGCCAACGTCCTGACTTTC | CASSQREGSLGANVLTF
NA | TRBJ1-2 | TRBV7-6 | NA | TGTGCCAGCAGCTTAGTGGGGGGAGGGGACTATGGCTACACCTTC | CASSLVGGGDYGYTF
NA | TRBJ2-5 | TRBV11-2 | NA | TGTGCCAGCAGCTTAGTGGCCAGTACCTACCAAGAGACCCAGTACTTC | CASSLVASTYQETQYF
NA | TRBJ1-3 | TRBV10-2 | NA | TGCGCCAGCAGTGAGTCCACAGGAAACACCATATATTTT | CASSESTGNTIYF
TRBD1 | TRBJ1-2 | TRBV18 | once | TGTGCCAGCTCACTCCAGGGGGAAGCTAACTATGGCTACACCTTC | CASSLQGEANYGYTF
TRBD1 | TRBJ1-2 | TRBV6-2/TRBV6-3 | NA | TGTGCCAGCAGTCCCCCCCGACAGGGACACTATGGCTACACCTTC | CASSPPRQGHYGYTF
NA | TRBJ2-2 | TRBV6-2/TRBV6-3 | once | TGTGCCAGCAGTCTCCTCTCCGCGGGGCCCGCGAACACCGGGGAGCTGTTTTTT | CASSLLSAGPANTGELFF
NA | TRBJ1-5 | TRBV2 | NA | TGTGCCAGCAGTCCGACAGACCCTAATCAGCCCCAGCATTTT | CASSPTDPNQPQHF
NA | TRBJ1-1 | TRBV2 | NA | TGTGCCAGCAGGGAAACAGGGTACGAAGCTTTCTTT | CASRETGYEAFF
NA | TRBJ1-6 | TRBV6-5 | NA | TGTGCCAGCAGTACTCACCTTAATTCACCCCTCCACTTT | CASSTHLNSPLHF
NA | TRBJ2-7 | TRBV7-3 | NA | TGTGCCAGCAGCTTAACTCAGTTGAGCGACGAGCAGTACTTC | CASSLTQLSDEQYF
TRBD2 | TRBJ2-5 | TRBV6-5 | NA | TGTGCCAGCAGTACGACTAGCGGGGGGGTGGAGACCCAGTACTTC | CASSTTSGGVETQYF
NA | TRBJ2-7 | TRBV5-1 | NA | TGCGCCAGCAGCGCCCTTAGCTCCTACGAGCAGTACTTC | CASSALSSYEQYF
NA | TRBJ1-2 | TRBV6-1 | NA | TGTGCCAGCAGTGACACTAACTATGGCTACACCTTC | CASSDTNYGYTF
NA | TRBJ1-1 | TRBV7-8 | once | TGTGCCAGCAGCTTAGCGTGGCCCTCCCAGACTGAAGCTTTCTTT | CASSLAWPSQTEAFF
NA | TRBJ2-1 | TRBV7-2 | NA | TGTGCCAGCAGCTATCGGACAATTGAGCAGTTCTTC | CASSYRTIEQFF
NA | TRBJ2-7 | TRBV10-2 | NA | TGCGCCAGCAGCGGGATCTCCTACGAGCAGTACTTC | CASSGISYEQYF
TRBD1 | TRBJ2-3 | TRBV6-4 | NA | TGTGCCAAGAGACAGGGGTCTCGAGATACGCAGTATTTT | CAKRQGSRDTQYF
TRBD1 | TRBJ2-7 | TRBV7-9 | once | TGTGCCAGCAGCTCAGGGGGACCCCAGGGGGAGCAGTACTTC | CASSSGGPQGEQYF
TRBD1 | TRBJ1-2 | TRBV4-3 | NA | TGCGCCAGCAGCCCCGACGGACAGGGAATTCGGGGCTACACCTTC | CASSPDGQGIRGYTF
TRBD2 | TRBJ2-5 | TRBV6-4 | NA | TGTGCCAGCATCACGGGGCAGCGGGGGAACCAAGAGACCCAGTACTTC | CASITGQRGNQETQYF
TRBD1 | TRBJ1-5 | TRBV23-1 | NA | TGCGCCAGCAGTCAATACAGGGGGGATCAGCCCCAGCATTTT | CASSQYRGDQPQHF
NA | TRBJ1-4 | TRBV28 | NA | TGTGCCAGCAGTTTAGGGGGAGGGTTTGGTGAAAAACTGTTTTTT | CASSLGGGFGEKLFF
NA | TRBJ2-1 | TRBV19 | NA | TGTGCCAGTAGTATTACAGGGACCCCCTACAATGAGCAGTTCTTC | CASSITGTPYNEQFF
TRBD1 | TRBJ1-5 | TRBV7-2 | NA | TGTGCCAGCAGCTTAGGTTGGACAGGGGATCAGCCCCAGCATTTT | CASSLGWTGDQPQHF
TRBD2 | TRBJ2-3 | TRBV4-3 | NA | TGCGCCAGCAGCCAAGCTAGCGGGGGAGATACGCAGTATTTT | CASSQASGGDTQYF
TRBD2 | TRBJ2-1 | TRBV5-4 | NA | TGTGCCAGCAGCCGGGGGAGGGGTGAGCCCTACAATGAGCAGTTCTTC | CASSRGRGEPYNEQFF
TRBD1 | TRBJ2-1 | TRBV5-4 | NA | TGTGCCAGCAGCTCCTTGGGACAGGCATACAATGAGCAGTTCTTC | CASSSLGQAYNEQFF
NA | TRBJ1-3 | TRBV6-5 | NA | TGTGCCAGCAGGCCGACCGGGGGTGCTGGAAACACCATATATTTT | CASRPTGGAGNTIYF